This entry lists 10 T cell receptor beta chains sequenced from one sample in a study of T cells after yellow fever vaccination. TCRdb re-analysed the 5' RACE reads in MiXCR, keeping a single row per CDR3 protein. The data show about 340,000 distinct CDR3 sequences, under 5% seen once. Sequencing was performed on PBMCs, taken 5 days after the yellow fever booster vaccination. These receptors originate from a man in his late teens or twenties who received the YFV17D yellow fever vaccine.

The CDR3 region is CASSQGTSQDSPLHF. The CDR3 DNA reads TGCGCCAGCAGCCAGGGGACATCCCAAGACTCACCCCTCCACTTT. The chain is built from TRBV4-1 and TRBJ1-6; maybe TRBD1 (6 bases). Trimming took 3 bases from V and 10 from J, leaving 16 bases between them. The CDR3 runs 15 residues. CDR1 is MGHRA and CDR2 is YSYEKL in the germline V gene.

This clonotype was found many times. The genes are TRBV15 and TRBJ1-6; D is undetermined. CDR1 is LNHNV, CDR2 YYDKDF, per germline (reference sequence). The CDR3 sequence is 13 residues long. Trimming cost V 5 bases and J 6 bases, with 8 bases left between them. The CDR3 coding sequence is TGTGCCACCAGCCCCTCTCGTAATTCACCCCTCCACTTT. Translated: CATSPSRNSPLHF.

The chain combines TRBV20-1 with TRBJ2-4; D is perhaps TRBD1 or TRBD2 (7 bases each). This CDR3 is 13 amino acids long. Looked up from germline, CDR1 is DFQATT and CDR2 is SNEGSKA (reference sequence). V was cut by 2 bases and J by 8 bases, with 13 bases left in between. This CDR3 reads CSARRQGGDIQYF. CDR3 nucleotide sequence: TGCAGTGCTAGAAGGCAGGGGGGGGACATTCAGTACTTC.

This clonotype has ten or more counts. The junction departs from germline at one end; a sequencing error may be responsible. The V call is TRBV27, the J call TRBJ1-3; D gene ambiguous. Germline CDR1 and CDR2: MNHEY and SMNVEV (reference sequence). The CDR3 is 14 amino acids. The CDR3 region is CASSRGVSGNTIYF. In DNA, the CDR3 is TGTGCCAGCAGCCGCGGGGTCTCTGGTAACACCATATATTTT.

This clonotype has a count of ten or more. The chain has TRBV11-2 and TRBJ2-3, with D tentatively TRBD2 (6 bases). The CDR3 has 16 amino acids. V lost 1 base and J lost 2, with 13 bases in between. Germline CDR1 reads SGHAT; CDR2 reads FQNNGV. Here the CDR3 DNA reads TGTGCCAGCAGCTTAGGCACTAGCCGAGACACAGATACGCAGTATTTT. This sequence encodes CASSLGTSRDTDTQYF.

CDR3 DNA: TGTGCCTGGAGTGGGTCCTCTTTTTCGGCTGAAGCTTTCTTT. Amino acid sequence: CAWSGSSFSAEAFF. The V and J genes are TRBV30 and TRBJ1-1; no clear D gene. Trimming stripped 1 base from V and 6 bases from J, with 15 bases between. Per germline, CDR1 GTSNPN and CDR2 SVGIG (reference sequence). The CDR3 runs 14 residues.

This clonotype has a count of ten or more. The rearrangement uses TRBV29-1 and TRBJ2-5; 8 bases map to TRBD1. V lost 7 bases, J lost 4 bases, and 5 bases stayed unmatched. Germline V gives CDR1 SQVTM, CDR2 ANQGSEA. This CDR3 is 12 amino acids long. CDR3 in DNA: TGCAGCGACGCGACAGGGGTAGAGACCCAGTACTTC. It translates to CSDATGVETQYF.

This clonotype appeared a few times. The chain recombines TRBV11-2 with TRBJ2-6; TRBD1 matches at 7 bases. CDR3 size: 15 residues. The V and J ends lost 5 bases and 3 bases, in that order; junction bases with no gene match: 4. CDR1 and CDR2 from the germline V gene are SGHAT and FQNNGV. The DNA of the CDR3 is TGTGCCAGCAGCGCACAGGGGCTTGGGGCCAACGTCCTGACTTTC. Translation gives CASSAQGLGANVLTF.

This clonotype occurred many times. The DNA of the CDR3 is TGTGCCACGGGCTCCTCTGGGGCCAACGTCCTGACTTTC. Its protein product is CATGSSGANVLTF. The chain couples TRBV6-5 to TRBJ2-6; the D is unclear. CDR1 and CDR2 (germline): MNHEY, SVGAGI. Trimming stripped 10 bases from V and 0 bases from J, with 7 bases between. The CDR3 is made up of 13 amino acids.

This clonotype was picked up many times. This chain uses TRBV5-6 with TRBJ2-3, with 10 bases that match TRBD2. CDR1 is SGHDT, CDR2 YYEEEE, per germline. The CDR3 covers 17 residues. V lost 2 bases and J lost 5; bases outside the gene matches: 11. The chain's CDR3 is CASSFLSGGPLGDTQYF. In DNA, the CDR3 is TGTGCCAGCAGCTTCCTTAGCGGGGGGCCTCTAGGAGATACGCAGTATTTT.